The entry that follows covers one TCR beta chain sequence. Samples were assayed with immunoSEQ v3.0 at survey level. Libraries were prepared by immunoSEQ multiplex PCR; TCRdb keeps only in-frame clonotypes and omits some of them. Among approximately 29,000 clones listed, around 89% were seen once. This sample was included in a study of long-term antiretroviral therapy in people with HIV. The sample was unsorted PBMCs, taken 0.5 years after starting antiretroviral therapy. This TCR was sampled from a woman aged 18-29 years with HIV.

The CDR3 sequence: CASRPGTDEKLFF. DNA for the CDR3: TGTGCCAGCAGACCCGGTACAGATGAAAAACTGTTTTTT. The V gene is TRBV2, the J gene TRBJ1-4; D gene uncertain. Deletions cut 6 bases from V and 6 bases from J, with 11 bases between. Germline V gene lookup returns CDR1 SNHLY and CDR2 FYNNEI. The CDR3 loop spans 13 amino acids.